The 5 T cell receptor beta chains listed next were all sequenced from one sample in a study of T cells in Graves' hyperthyroidism and ophthalmopathy. Amplification of TCR beta CDR3 regions was performed using RNA transcripts as template. The HTBI primer set drove a first-round RT-PCR of the TCR CDR3. From the multiplex PCR reads, TCRdb called clonotypes with MiXCR, one entry per CDR3 protein. Of around 370,000 distinct CDR3 sequences in the sample, around 20% were seen once. Material for sequencing was blood. These receptor sequences come from a man between 18 and 35 years old with Graves' ophthalmopathy.

Ten or more counts support this clonotype. This sequence joins TRBV11-2 and TRBJ1-6, with a tentative D call TRBD1 (5 bases). CDR3 length equals 14 residues. CDR1 and CDR2 from the germline V gene are SGHAT and FQNNGV. V lost 1 base to trimming and J lost 13 bases, with 14 bases between them. The CDR3 region is CASSLGQGPWPLHF. DNA for the CDR3: TGTGCCAGCAGCTTAGGCCAGGGCCCCTGGCCCCTCCACTTT.

This clonotype was seen a few times. The rearrangement uses TRBV5-6 and TRBJ2-1, with D uncertain. The length of the CDR3 is 15 residues. V lost 1 base and J lost 5, with 13 bases in between. The germline CDR1 and CDR2 sequences are SGHDT and YYEEEE. The CDR3 nucleotides read TGTGCCAGCAGCTTGATGTCGTTTGGGGACAATGAGCAGTTCTTC. Its protein is CASSLMSFGDNEQFF.

This sequence joins TRBV2 and TRBJ2-7; 7 nucleotides agree with TRBD2. V dropped 7 bases and J dropped 3; count of bases not matched to a gene: 9. The CDR3 totals 14 residues. CDR1 is SNHLY, CDR2 FYNNEI, per germline. CDR3 nucleotide sequence: TGTGCCAGCATCCCTGAGCGGGGCTTCTACGAGCAGTACTTC. Translating gives CASIPERGFYEQYF. Supplemented by reference TRBV2 and TRBJ2-7, the full variable domain reads EPEVTQTPSHQVTQMGQEVILRCVPISNHLYFYWYRQILGQKVEFLVSFYNNEISEKSEIFDDQFSVERPDGSNFTLKIRSTKLEDSAMYFCASIPERGFYEQYFGPGTRLTVT.

Regarding this clonotype: One base away lies a much larger clone, so this may be a sequencing read error. V and J are TRBV12-3 or TRBV12-4 and TRBJ2-7; no firm D call. The ends were cut back, 4 bases at V and 0 bases at J, with 16 bases in the middle. This CDR3 is 16 amino acids long. This chain's CDR3 is CASSSTEYSSSYEQYF. The CDR3, as DNA: TGTGCCAGCAGTTCCACCGAGTATAGTTCCTCCTACGAGCAGTACTTC.

This clonotype was counted a few times. V and J are TRBV6-5 and TRBJ1-2; TRBD1 aligns across 9 bases. The germline V gene has CDR1 MNHEY and CDR2 SVGAGI. This CDR3 is 14 amino acids long. V lost 0 bases to trimming and J lost 7 bases; unmatched junction nucleotides: 3. The CDR3 is CASSYSTGGGGYTF. CDR3 in DNA: TGTGCCAGCAGTTACTCGACAGGGGGAGGTGGCTACACCTTC.